The source of this T cell receptor beta chain is a study of OX40 agonist ivuxolimab in advanced cancers. About this clone: Its antigen is as yet unknown.

Study-level points and caveats: There was clonal expansion of CD4+ and CD8+ blood T cells by week 6 at 0.1 to 3.0 mg/kg. Averaging showed that CD8+ T cells had more expanded clones than CD4+ did.

Germline values: CDR1 MDHEN, CDR2 SYDVKM. Losses at the gene ends were 5 bases for V and 2 bases for J; bases not matched to a gene: 14. The CDR3 has 18 amino acids. The data were produced by immunoSEQ multiplex PCR, yet TCRdb's version contains in-frame clones alone and is incomplete. Of some 150,000 clones listed, over 75% are singletons. This TCR was sampled from an adult with an advanced solid tumor such as melanoma, head and neck, liver or kidney cancer. The chain joins TRBV28 to TRBJ1-1; 10 bases match TRBD1. Here the sequenced sample was CD4+ or CD8+ T cells sorted from blood, taken in a trial of the OX40 agonist ivuxolimab. The CDR3 loop reads CASSPRQGAKGINTEAFF. CDR3 DNA sequence: TGTGCCAGCAGTCCCCGACAGGGGGCGAAGGGGATCAACACTGAAGCTTTCTTT.